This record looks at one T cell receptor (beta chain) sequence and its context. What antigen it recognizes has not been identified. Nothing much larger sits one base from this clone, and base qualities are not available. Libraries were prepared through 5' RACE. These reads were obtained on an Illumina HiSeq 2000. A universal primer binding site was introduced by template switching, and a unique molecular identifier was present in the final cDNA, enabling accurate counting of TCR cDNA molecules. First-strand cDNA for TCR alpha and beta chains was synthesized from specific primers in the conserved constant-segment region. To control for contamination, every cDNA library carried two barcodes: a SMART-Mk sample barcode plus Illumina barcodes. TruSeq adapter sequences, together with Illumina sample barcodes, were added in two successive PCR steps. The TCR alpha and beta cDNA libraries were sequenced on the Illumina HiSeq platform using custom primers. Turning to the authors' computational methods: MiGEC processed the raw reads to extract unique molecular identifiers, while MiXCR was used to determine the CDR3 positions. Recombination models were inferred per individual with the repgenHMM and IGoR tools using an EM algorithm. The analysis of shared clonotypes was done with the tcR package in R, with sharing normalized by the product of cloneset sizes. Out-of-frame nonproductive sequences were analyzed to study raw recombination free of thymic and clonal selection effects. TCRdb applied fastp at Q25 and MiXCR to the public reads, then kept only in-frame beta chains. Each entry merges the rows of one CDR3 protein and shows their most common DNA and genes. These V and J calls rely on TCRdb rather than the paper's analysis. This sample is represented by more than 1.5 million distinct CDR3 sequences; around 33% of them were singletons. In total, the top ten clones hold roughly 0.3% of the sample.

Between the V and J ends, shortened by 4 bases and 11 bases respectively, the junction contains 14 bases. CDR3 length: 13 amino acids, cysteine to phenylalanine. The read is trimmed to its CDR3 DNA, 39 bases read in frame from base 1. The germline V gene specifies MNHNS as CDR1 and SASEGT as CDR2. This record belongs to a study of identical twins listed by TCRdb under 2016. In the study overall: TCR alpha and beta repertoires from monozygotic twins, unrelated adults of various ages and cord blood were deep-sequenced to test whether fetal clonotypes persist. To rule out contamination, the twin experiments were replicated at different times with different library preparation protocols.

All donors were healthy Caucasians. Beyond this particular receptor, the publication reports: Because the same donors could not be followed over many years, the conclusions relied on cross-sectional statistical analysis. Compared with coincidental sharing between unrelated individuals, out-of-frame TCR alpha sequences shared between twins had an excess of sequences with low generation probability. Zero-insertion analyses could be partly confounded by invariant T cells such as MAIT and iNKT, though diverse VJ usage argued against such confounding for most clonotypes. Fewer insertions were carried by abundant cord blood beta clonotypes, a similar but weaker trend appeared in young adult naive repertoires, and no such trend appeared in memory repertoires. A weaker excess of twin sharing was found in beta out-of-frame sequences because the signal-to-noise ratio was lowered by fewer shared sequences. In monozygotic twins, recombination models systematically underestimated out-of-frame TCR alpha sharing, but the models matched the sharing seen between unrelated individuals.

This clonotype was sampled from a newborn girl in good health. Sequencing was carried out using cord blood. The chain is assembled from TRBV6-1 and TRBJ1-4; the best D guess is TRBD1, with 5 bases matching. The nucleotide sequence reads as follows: TGTGCCAGCAGTGCCCCCGGGACGGAGAAACTGTTTTTT. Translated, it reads CASSAPGTEKLFF.